The clone carrying this T cell receptor (beta chain) was counted ten times or more. Its antigen is as yet unknown. Stated time point: persistent/refractory GD, antithyroid drugs over 5 years with positive TRAb. RNA extracted from PBMCs served as the sequencing template. EDTA tubes received about 8.2 milliliters of drawn peripheral blood. This entry belongs to a study of regulatory T cells in long-lasting Graves disease. Whole-study context: Over 5 years on antithyroid drugs plus positive TSH receptor antibodies marked Graves' disease as persistent.

Through Arm-PCR of CDR3 regions and iRepertoire HTBI primers, TCR beta libraries were built. TCRdb re-called the multiplex PCR reads through MiXCR, storing one row per CDR3 protein. This sample carries around 500,000 distinct CDR3 sequences, roughly 20% of them seen once, and the ten largest clones take approximately 7.8%. Findings and limits, study-wide: Persistent patients had more shared public clonotypes (fewer than 3,000) than new patients (approximately 920).

The sample was peripheral blood mononuclear cells (PBMCs), taken when the disease was refractory, from a patient treated with antithyroid drugs. This TCR was recovered from a female donor with Graves disease.

The CDR3 bases are TGTGCCAGCACCCCCGGGGGGGGGATAAATCAGCCCCAGCATTTT. Its protein product is CASTPGGGINQPQHF. The chain recombines TRBV6-2 or TRBV6-3 with TRBJ1-5, with a weak D call TRBD1 (5 bases). Trimming cost V 7 bases and J 4 bases, with 17 bases left between them. From germline, CDR1 is MNHEY and CDR2 SVGEGT. There are 15 residues in the CDR3.